The 8 T cell receptor beta chains in this list originate from one sample, sequenced in a study of shared clonotypes between healthy human individuals. Profiled with immunoSEQ multiplex PCR; TCRdb holds only in-frame clones, not every one. The sample lists 2 million to 2.5 million clones; over 85% were seen once. Sequencing was carried out using naive CD4+ T cells from PBMCs. Subset noted: CD45RA+ positively selected. Source of these receptors: a man between 18 and 35 years old in good health. Some clones in this sample may be carry-over from other donors' samples.

The chain links TRBV9 to TRBJ2-7, with TRBD2 matching over 8 bases. The V gene's germline CDR1 is SGDLS and CDR2 YYNGEE. CDR3 length equals 17 residues. V lost 0 bases to trimming and J lost 4 bases; unmatched junction nucleotides: 12. The CDR3 here is CASSVGISGAGVYEQYF. In DNA form, the CDR3 reads TGTGCCAGCAGCGTAGGGATTTCGGGAGCGGGAGTTTACGAGCAGTACTTC.

This clone appeared once. The chain combines TRBV6-6 with TRBJ1-2, with D hard to call. Germline lookup yields CDR1 MNHNY and CDR2 SVGAGI (reference sequence). This CDR3 contains 15 residues. Trimming removed 2 bases at V and 3 bases at J, with 13 bases between. For the CDR3, the DNA is TGTGCCAGCAGTTACCCGCCCGGTTGGGACTATGGCTACACCTTC. Protein product: CASSYPPGWDYGYTF.

The genes are TRBV6-1 and TRBJ1-1; D is unclear. The germline CDR1 and CDR2 sequences are MNHNS and SASEGT. Between the trimmed V and J ends, which lost 5 bases and 1 base, there was a span of 8 bases. The CDR3 has 13 amino acids. The CDR3 spells CASSHDSNTEAFF. In nucleotides, the CDR3 is TGTGCCAGCAGTCATGATTCGAACACTGAAGCTTTCTTT.

In the case of this clone: Other DNA sequences in the same sample also yield this CDR3. The V and J genes are TRBV18 and TRBJ2-5, with TRBD1 matching 7 bases. V lost 5 bases, J lost 2 bases, and 2 bases stayed unmatched. The CDR3 runs 13 residues. Germline V gene data show CDR1 as KGHSH and CDR2 as LQKENI. DNA for the CDR3: TGTGCCAGCTCAAGACAGGGACAAGAGACCCAGTACTTC. This codes for CASSRQGQETQYF.

V usage is TRBV5-1 and J usage is TRBJ1-1; D call uncertain. Trimming stripped 4 bases from V and 0 bases from J, with 16 bases between. The CDR3 is made up of 16 amino acids. CDR1 is SGHRS, CDR2 YFSETQ, per germline. CDR3 DNA: TGCGCCAGCAGCGAGTCGACGGGGTCTGTGAACACTGAAGCTTTCTTT. It encodes CASSESTGSVNTEAFF.

The CDR3 is CASSLDLGGTQYF. The CDR3 DNA reads TGCGCCAGCAGCTTGGATCTCGGTGGGACCCAGTACTTC. This chain links TRBV5-1 with TRBJ2-5; D is unclear. CDR1 and CDR2 from the germline V gene are SGHRS and YFSETQ. Deletions cut 0 bases from V and 7 bases from J, with 10 bases between. The CDR3 is 13 amino acids.

This clone was observed a few times. The V gene is TRBV28, the J gene TRBJ1-5; no definite D call. V was trimmed by 6 bases and J by 7 bases, leaving 22 bases between them. The V gene's germline CDR1 is MDHEN and CDR2 SYDVKM. CDR3 length equals 16 residues. Here the CDR3 DNA reads TGTGCCAGCAGCCCAGCCCTAGAAGGGCTCAAGCAGCCCCAGCATTTT. It codes for CASSPALEGLKQPQHF.

CDR3 sequence: CASSLGGTGGFNTEAFF. CDR3 bases: TGCGCCAGCAGCTTGGGAGGGACAGGGGGCTTTAACACTGAAGCTTTCTTT. This rearrangement joins TRBV5-1 to TRBJ1-1; 12 positions agree with TRBD1. The CDR3 extends over 17 amino acids. CDR1 SGHRS and CDR2 YFSETQ come from the germline V gene. The J segment lost 2 bases and the V segment lost 0 bases, leaving 5 bases of the junction unmatched.